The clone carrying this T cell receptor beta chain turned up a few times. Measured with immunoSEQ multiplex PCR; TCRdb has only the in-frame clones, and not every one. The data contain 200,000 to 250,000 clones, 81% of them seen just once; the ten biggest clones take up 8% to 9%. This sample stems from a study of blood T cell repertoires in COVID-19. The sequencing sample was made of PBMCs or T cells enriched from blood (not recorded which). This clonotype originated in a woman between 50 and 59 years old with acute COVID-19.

CDR3 bases: TGTGCCAGCAGTTCCCGGGGTCTGAATCATGGCTACACCTTC. It codes for CASSSRGLNHGYTF. The V call is TRBV6-5, the J call TRBJ1-2, with unresolved D. With 4 bases removed from V and 6 bases from J, the gap between germline ends came to 15 bases. Germline V gene lookup returns CDR1 MNHEY and CDR2 SVGAGI. CDR3 size: 14 residues.